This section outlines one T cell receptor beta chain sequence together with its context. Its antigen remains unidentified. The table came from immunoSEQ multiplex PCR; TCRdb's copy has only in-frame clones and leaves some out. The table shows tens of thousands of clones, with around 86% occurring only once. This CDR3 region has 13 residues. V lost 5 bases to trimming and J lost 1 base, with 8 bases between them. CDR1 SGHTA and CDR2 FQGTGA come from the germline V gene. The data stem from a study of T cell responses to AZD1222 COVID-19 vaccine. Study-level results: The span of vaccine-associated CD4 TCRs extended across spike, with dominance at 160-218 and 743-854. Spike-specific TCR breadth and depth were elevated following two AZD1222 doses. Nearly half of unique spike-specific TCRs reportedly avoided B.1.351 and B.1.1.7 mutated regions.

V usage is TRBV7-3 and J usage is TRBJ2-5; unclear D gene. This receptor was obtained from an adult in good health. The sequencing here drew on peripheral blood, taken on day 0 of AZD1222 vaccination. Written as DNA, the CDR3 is TGTGCCAGCAGCCCACGTAGCCAAGAGACCCAGTACTTC. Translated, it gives CASSPRSQETQYF.